These 9 T cell receptor beta chains originate from one sample sequenced in a study of Ad26.COV2.S vaccination and SARS-CoV-2 variants. Only in-frame clones appear in the TCRdb table, and some are missing; sequencing was by immunoSEQ multiplex PCR. The sample records some 190,000 clones, 87% being singletons. The source material was peripheral blood, sampled after recovery from COVID-19. The origin of the receptors is a human donor who had recovered from COVID-19.

V and J are TRBV6-5 and TRBJ2-7; 8 positions match TRBD1. With 2 bases clipped from V and 2 bases from J, the junction kept 8 bases outside the gene matches. CDR1 and CDR2 (germline): MNHEY, SVGAGI. The length of the CDR3 is 16 residues. In nucleotides, the CDR3 is TGTGCCAGCAGTTACGTCCAGGGGGCCCCTCCCTACGAGCAGTACTTC. Amino acid sequence: CASSYVQGAPPYEQYF.

The V gene is TRBV19, the J gene TRBJ2-1; D call uncertain. Germline lookup yields CDR1 LNHDA and CDR2 SQIVND (reference sequence). The CDR3 is made up of 11 amino acids. V dropped 0 bases and J dropped 10 bases, with 4 bases sitting between them. The CDR3, as DNA: TGTGCCAGTAGTATAGAATGGGAGCAGTTCTTC. It encodes CASSIEWEQFF.

The genes are TRBV4-1 and TRBJ1-6, with TRBD1 identical over 8 bases. The junction had 4 bases not matched to a gene; V was cut back by 0 bases and J by 6 bases. Germline CDR1 MGHRA, CDR2 YSYEKL. This CDR3 spans 16 amino acids. The CDR3: CASSQEAGGFNSPLHF. The CDR3 region has the DNA TGCGCCAGCAGCCAAGAGGCAGGGGGCTTTAATTCACCCCTCCACTTT.

This clone was counted once. V gene TRBV5-1 combines with J gene TRBJ1-1; 8 positions agree with TRBD1. The CDR3 runs 14 residues. Germline V gene data show CDR1 as SGHRS and CDR2 as YFSETQ. V lost 4 bases and J lost 11; bases outside the gene matches: 13. The CDR3 DNA is TGCGCCAGCAGCCCCTCAGGGGGCACTTATAGGGCTTTCTTT. This sequence encodes CASSPSGGTYRAFF.

The rearrangement uses TRBV29-1 and TRBJ2-1, with TRBD2 matching over 8 bases. Germline loops: CDR1 SQVTM, CDR2 ANQGSEA. Unmatched junction bases numbered 10, after V lost 4 bases and J lost 5 bases. The CDR3 length is 15 residues. Written as DNA, the CDR3 is TGCAGCGTTGTAGGAAGCGGGAGAAGGCACAATGAGCAGTTCTTC. It translates to CSVVGSGRRHNEQFF.

J is TRBJ2-1 and V is TRBV4-1, with 8 nucleotides matching TRBD1. The germline V gene has CDR1 MGHRA and CDR2 YSYEKL. The junction had 5 bases not matched to a gene; V was cut back by 1 base and J by 3 bases. The CDR3 contains 16 residues. Written as DNA, the CDR3 is TGCGCCAGCAGCCAAGTGGGCAGGGGGCTCTACAATGAGCAGTTCTTC. Encoded protein: CASSQVGRGLYNEQFF.

The V call is TRBV7-8, the J call TRBJ2-3, with 9 bases that match TRBD2. CDR1 and CDR2 from the germline V gene are SGHVS and FQNEAQ. The CDR3 contains 16 residues. The V segment lost 3 bases and the J segment 0 bases; nucleotides outside the gene matches: 4. The CDR3 protein is CASSFMTSGSTDTQYF. CDR3 DNA sequence: TGTGCCAGCAGCTTTATGACTAGCGGTAGCACAGATACGCAGTATTTT.

The rearrangement joins TRBV28 to TRBJ2-1, with a weak D call TRBD1 (5 bases). This CDR3 is 13 amino acids long. The germline V and J ends were trimmed by 6 bases and 3 bases, with 9 bases remaining between them. Germline values: CDR1 MDHEN, CDR2 SYDVKM. CDR3 loop: CASRGRSYNEQFF. The CDR3 DNA reads TGTGCCAGCAGGGGGCGGAGCTACAATGAGCAGTTCTTC.

The rearrangement links TRBV9 to TRBJ2-1, with TRBD2 matching 9 bases. Trimming cost V 0 bases and J 7 bases; bases outside gene matches: 8. The CDR3 is 16 amino acids. Germline assignment: CDR1 SGDLS and CDR2 YYNGEE. CDR3 DNA: TGTGCCAGCAGCGTAGGGCCTAGCGGGACGGGGAATGAGCAGTTCTTC. Its protein product is CASSVGPSGTGNEQFF.